The 12 T cell receptor beta chains given below trace back to one sample, sequenced in a study of cytomegalovirus exposure and HLA in healthy donors. The PCR employed 60 Vbeta primers together with 13 Jbeta primers. Repertoires were generated with immunoSEQ multiplex PCR, while TCRdb's copy carries only in-frame clones and drops some. The sample records around 250,000 clones, about 81% being singletons. Sample: PBMCs. The receptor set was obtained from a woman aged 55-75 years in good health and CMV-seropositive.

This chain uses TRBV2 with TRBJ2-2, with D tentatively TRBD2 (6 bases). V lost 6 bases, J lost 6 bases, and 23 bases lay in between. The germline V gene encodes CDR1 SNHLY and CDR2 FYNNEI. The CDR3 contains 17 residues. In nucleotides, the CDR3 is TGTGCCAGCAGGTCCCCGAGGAGGGTGGAATCCTCCGGGGAGCTGTTTTTT. It specifies CASRSPRRVESSGELFF.

V and J are TRBV11-2 and TRBJ2-1; TRBD2 aligns across 11 bases. V lost 4 bases, J lost 3 bases, and 8 bases stayed unmatched. In germline, CDR1 is SGHAT, CDR2 FQNNGV. CDR3 length equals 17 residues. CDR3 amino acids: CASSWALAGEHYNEQFF. DNA for the CDR3: TGTGCCAGCAGCTGGGCACTAGCGGGGGAGCACTACAATGAGCAGTTCTTC.

The CDR3: CASSEVRQLPFANYGYTF. For the CDR3, the DNA is TGTGCCAGCAGTGAGGTGAGACAGCTGCCTTTTGCTAACTATGGCTACACCTTC. This chain joins TRBV2 and TRBJ1-2; possibly TRBD1 for D (5 bases). In germline, CDR1 is SNHLY, CDR2 FYNNEI. There are 18 residues in the CDR3. V lost 3 bases, J lost 0 bases, and 20 bases lay in between.

Written as DNA, the CDR3 is TGTGCCAGCAGTTCCGGACAGGATGAAAAACTGTTTTTT. Its translation: CASSSGQDEKLFF. This chain joins TRBV28 and TRBJ1-4; 7 bases map to TRBD1. Germline values: CDR1 MDHEN, CDR2 SYDVKM. The CDR3 has 13 amino acids. V was pared by 4 bases and J by 6 bases, with 2 bases of the junction left unmatched.

J is TRBJ1-1 and V is TRBV4-1; D is unclear. CDR3 size: 16 residues. CDR1 and CDR2 (germline): MGHRA, YSYEKL. V lost 2 bases and J 6 bases, leaving 19 bases between the germline ends. CDR3 in amino acids: CASSQSRWEAGAEAFF. The CDR3 DNA reads as TGCGCCAGCAGCCAATCGCGATGGGAGGCAGGAGCTGAAGCTTTCTTT.

This clone appeared a single time. CDR3 residues: CAIATANTEAFF. The CDR3 coding sequence is TGTGCCATTGCAACAGCCAACACTGAAGCTTTCTTT. The V gene is TRBV11-2, the J gene TRBJ1-1; the D is unclear. This CDR3 is 12 amino acids long. Germline lookup yields CDR1 SGHAT and CDR2 FQNNGV. V dropped 10 bases and J dropped 2 bases, with 11 bases sitting between them.

This clone was seen only once. This sequence joins TRBV4-2 and TRBJ2-4; the match to TRBD2 covers 7 bases. The CDR3 length is 15 residues. Germline CDR1 and CDR2: LGHNA and YNFKEQ. V was clipped by 1 base and J by 6 bases; unmatched bases: 6. Here the CDR3 DNA reads TGTGCCAGCAGCCAAGCGGCGGGAGTAGGAAACATTCAGTACTTC. Its translation is CASSQAAGVGNIQYF.

The sample holds one count of this clone. The gene calls are TRBV28 and TRBJ1-5, with 7 bases lining up with TRBD1. Trimming removed 7 bases from V and 5 bases from J; junction bases left unmatched: 8. The V gene's germline CDR1 is MDHEN and CDR2 SYDVKM. This CDR3 spans 14 amino acids. CDR3 DNA sequence: TGTGCCAGCAATCTACCAGGGGGGCATCAGCCCCAGCATTTT. Amino acids: CASNLPGGHQPQHF.

A single count supports this clone. The chain combines TRBV4-1 with TRBJ1-1; D ambiguous. V was cut by 1 base and J by 3 bases, with 12 bases left in between. The germline CDR1 and CDR2 sequences are MGHRA and YSYEKL. This CDR3 is built from 15 residues. CDR3 sequence: CASSQAAGRDTEAFF. In nucleotides, the CDR3 is TGCGCCAGCAGCCAAGCGGCGGGGAGGGACACTGAAGCTTTCTTT.

CDR3 nucleotides: TGTGCCTGGAGTGTACTAAACACCTACTCTGGAAACACCATATATTTT. Its protein product is CAWSVLNTYSGNTIYF. The chain employs TRBV30 and TRBJ1-3; D unresolved. The CDR3 is made up of 16 amino acids. Per the germline V gene, CDR1 is GTSNPN and CDR2 is SVGIG (reference sequence). V dropped 0 bases and J dropped 0 bases, with 12 bases sitting between them. Looking up the rest from reference TRBV30 and TRBJ1-3 gives the full variable domain: SQTIHQWPATLVQPVGSPLSLECTVEGTSNPNLYWYRQAAGRGLQLLFYSVGIGQISSEVPQNLSASRPQDRQFILSSKKLLLSDSGFYLCAWSVLNTYSGNTIYFGEGSWLTVV.

V gene TRBV2 combines with J gene TRBJ2-7, with TRBD2 matching 7 bases. Germline V gene lookup returns CDR1 SNHLY and CDR2 FYNNEI. The CDR3 extends over 14 amino acids. Trimming at V came to 8 bases and at J to 5 bases, leaving 12 bases not matched to a gene. DNA for the CDR3: TGTGCCAGCGCCGGGGGGAGGCTTCGGGACGAGCAGTACTTC. Translation gives CASAGGRLRDEQYF.

This clone was seen just once. V is TRBV11-2 and J is TRBJ2-5, with a weak D call TRBD1 (6 bases). The CDR3 extends over 19 amino acids. The germline gives CDR1 SGHAT, CDR2 FQNNGV. The ends were cut back, 0 bases at V and 3 bases at J, with 23 bases in the middle. In nucleotides, the CDR3 is TGTGCCAGCAGCTTAGACCATTGGGCATTGCCGGGACAAAAAGAGACCCAGTACTTC. Amino acid sequence: CASSLDHWALPGQKETQYF.